This T cell receptor beta chain was sequenced for a study of T cells after yellow fever vaccination. MiXCR was run by TCRdb on the 5' RACE reads, yielding one entry per CDR3 protein. The data hold about 550,000 distinct CDR3 sequences, with around 21% observed a single time. The starting material was PBMCs, obtained 15 days after the yellow fever booster vaccination. The sequence derives from a man under 40 who received the YFV17D yellow fever vaccine.

The chain's CDR3 is CASGEGLAGLETQYF. For the CDR3, the DNA is TGCGCCAGCGGGGAGGGACTAGCGGGATTAGAGACCCAGTACTTC. The chain combines TRBV10-2 with TRBJ2-5; 13 bases align to TRBD2. From germline, CDR1 is WSHSY and CDR2 SAAADI. The CDR3 totals 15 residues. The J segment lost 4 bases and the V segment lost 8 bases, leaving 7 bases of the junction unmatched.